A single sample is the source of the 28 T cell receptor beta chains below, sequenced in a study of cytomegalovirus exposure and HLA in healthy donors. The PCR ran on 60 Vbeta and 13 Jbeta primers. The table came from immunoSEQ multiplex PCR; TCRdb's copy has only in-frame clones and leaves some out. The sample holds 80,000 to 130,000 clones, 75% seen once. Sequenced input: PBMCs. Receptor source: a woman aged 18 to 35 in good health and CMV-seropositive.

The V call is TRBV28, the J call TRBJ2-7; 7 bases align to TRBD1. This CDR3 region has 12 residues. Trimming removed 8 bases from V and 4 bases from J; junction bases left unmatched: 5. CDR1 and CDR2 from the germline V gene are MDHEN and SYDVKM. The CDR3 sequence: CASQQGWYEQYF. In DNA form, the CDR3 reads TGTGCCAGCCAACAGGGGTGGTACGAGCAGTACTTC.

The gene calls are TRBV9 and TRBJ1-2; 7 bases match TRBD1. Germline loops: CDR1 SGDLS, CDR2 YYNGEE. The CDR3 length is 15 residues. Losses at the gene ends were 1 base for V and 5 bases for J; bases not matched to a gene: 8. The CDR3 protein is CASSVCDRAVYGYTF. The CDR3 nucleotides are TGTGCCAGCAGCGTATGCGACAGGGCCGTTTATGGCTACACCTTC.

This clone was picked up many times. This chain links TRBV5-1 with TRBJ1-1; D ambiguous. The CDR3 loop spans 14 amino acids. V was clipped by 4 bases and J by 1 base, with 11 bases between them. Looked up from germline, CDR1 is SGHRS and CDR2 is YFSETQ. As DNA, the CDR3 is TGCGCCAGCAGCGACCGGGTTGGGAACACTGAAGCTTTCTTT. This codes for CASSDRVGNTEAFF.

The CDR3 region has the DNA TGTGCCAGTAGTGAACTTGCAACTAATGAAAAACTGTTTTTT. Its protein is CASSELATNEKLFF. The chain links TRBV19 to TRBJ1-4; D call uncertain. Germline V gene data show CDR1 as LNHDA and CDR2 as SQIVND (reference sequence). Trimming left V 5 bases short and J 0 bases short, with 7 bases between. This CDR3 contains 14 residues.

This chain uses TRBV6-5 with TRBJ1-1; D remains ambiguous. V lost 2 bases and J lost 7, with 5 bases in between. This CDR3 has 11 amino acids. The germline V gene has CDR1 MNHEY and CDR2 SVGAGI. The CDR3 region is CASSYGFEAFF. In DNA, the CDR3 is TGTGCCAGCAGTTACGGCTTTGAAGCTTTCTTT.

This clone has only one observation. The rearrangement joins TRBV7-2 to TRBJ2-7; D remains unclear. Deletions cut 2 bases from V and 5 bases from J, with 10 bases between. Germline assignment: CDR1 SGHTA and CDR2 FQGNSA. The CDR3 is 13 amino acids. The CDR3: CASSLSPPDEQYF. In DNA form, the CDR3 reads TGTGCCAGCAGCTTAAGCCCCCCGGACGAGCAGTACTTC.

The V and J genes are TRBV7-9 and TRBJ2-1, with 8 nucleotides matching TRBD2. The trim removed 5 bases at V and 3 bases at J, leaving 6 bases unmatched. Germline V gene lookup returns CDR1 SEHNR and CDR2 FQNEAQ (reference sequence). This CDR3 has 15 amino acids. The CDR3 spells CASSPYSGNYNEQFF. The CDR3 DNA reads as TGTGCCAGCAGCCCCTATAGCGGGAACTACAATGAGCAGTTCTTC.

The chain uses TRBV19 and TRBJ1-2, with 9 positions matching TRBD1. The CDR3 is 12 residues long. The trim removed 9 bases at V and 6 bases at J, leaving 5 bases unmatched. The germline gives CDR1 LNHDA, CDR2 SQIVND (reference sequence). The CDR3 nucleotides are TGTGCCAGCGAAACAGGGGGCGATGGCTACACCTTC. Residues: CASETGGDGYTF.

V gene TRBV30 combines with J gene TRBJ1-5; perhaps TRBD1 as D (5 bases). V dropped 3 bases and J dropped 2 bases, with 11 bases sitting between them. Germline lookup yields CDR1 GTSNPN and CDR2 SVGIG (reference sequence). The CDR3 length is 14 residues. The CDR3, as DNA: TGTGCCTGGAGCCCAGGGTTAGGCAATCAGCCCCAGCATTTT. Protein product: CAWSPGLGNQPQHF. Based on the CDR3 plus reference TRBV30 and TRBJ1-5, the full variable domain is SQTIHQWPATLVQPVGSPLSLECTVEGTSNPNLYWYRQAAGRGLQLLFYSVGIGQISSEVPQNLSASRPQDRQFILSSKKLLLSDSGFYLCAWSPGLGNQPQHFGDGTRLSIL.

This rearrangement joins TRBV7-6 to TRBJ2-2; D is perhaps TRBD1 (6 bases). The CDR3 is 15 amino acids. Trimming took 8 bases from V and 5 from J, leaving 18 bases between them. CDR1 is SGHVS, CDR2 FNYEAQ, per germline. The CDR3 region is CASGIQGSFTGELFF. The DNA of the CDR3 is TGTGCCAGCGGTATACAGGGAAGTTTTACCGGGGAGCTGTTTTTT.

This chain uses TRBV4-3 with TRBJ2-1; 12 bases fit TRBD1. CDR1 is LGHNA, CDR2 YSLEER, per germline. This CDR3 has 17 residues. The V gene end was trimmed by 1 base and the J gene end by 9 bases; junction bases not matched to a gene: 10. In nucleotides, the CDR3 is TGCGCCAGCAGCCAAGGTGGCACCGGGACAGGGGGCGGTGAGCAGTTCTTC. Encoded protein: CASSQGGTGTGGGEQFF.

This chain uses TRBV6-5 with TRBJ2-5, with 12 bases lining up with TRBD2. CDR3 length: 16 residues. From germline, CDR1 is MNHEY and CDR2 SVGAGI. With V trimmed by 2 bases and J by 5 bases, 6 bases remained unmatched. CDR3 nucleotide sequence: TGTGCCAGCAGTTACGGGCTAGCGGGAGGGCCGGAGACCCAGTACTTC. This gives the protein CASSYGLAGGPETQYF.

This rearrangement joins TRBV6-5 to TRBJ1-1; D remains ambiguous. From germline, CDR1 is MNHEY and CDR2 SVGAGI. Trimming pared 2 bases from V and 0 bases from J, leaving 7 bases between. This CDR3 region has 14 residues. CDR3 sequence (DNA): TGTGCCAGCAGTTACACAACCTTGAACACTGAAGCTTTCTTT. This gives the protein CASSYTTLNTEAFF.

Turning to this clone: One end of the junction varies from germline; a read error may be responsible. V gene TRBV7-7 combines with J gene TRBJ2-5; 7 bases are shared with TRBD2. CDR1 is SSHAT and CDR2 is FNYEAQ in the germline V gene (reference sequence). The length of the CDR3 is 15 residues. The CDR3 DNA reads as TGTGCTAGCAGCCCGGGGAGGGCAACTCAAGAGACCCAGTACTTC. This codes for CASSPGRATQETQYF.

This clone came up once. The CDR3 is CASSLGPGQGILDTQYF. In nucleotides, the CDR3 is TGTGCCAGCAGCTTAGGACCGGGACAGGGGATCTTAGATACGCAGTATTTT. The chain carries TRBV7-9 and TRBJ2-3; TRBD1 matches 10 bases. CDR3 length equals 17 residues. In germline, CDR1 is SEHNR, CDR2 FQNEAQ (reference sequence). J gave up 5 bases and V 1 base, and 9 bases lay outside the gene matches.

V and J are TRBV21-1 and TRBJ1-1; the listed D gene, TRBD1, was not tested against the DNA. TRBV21-1 is flagged as a pseudogene. This CDR3 region has 14 residues. CDR3: CASSSRQGWTEAFF. CDR3 DNA sequence: TGTGCCAGCAGCAGCCGCCAGGGGTGGACTGAAGCTTTCTTT.

This clone was counted only a few times. The chain couples TRBV6-7 to TRBJ2-3; 10 bases are shared with TRBD2. TRBV6-7 belongs to the ORF category, with a function that is uncertain. This CDR3 comprises 23 residues. V lost 4 bases, J lost 4 bases, and 29 bases stayed unmatched. CDR3 region: CASSFPITSGTAAVPSGADTQYF. The CDR3 region has the DNA TGTGCCAGCAGTTTCCCCATAACTAGCGGGACAGCCGCCGTTCCTAGCGGGGCAGATACGCAGTATTTT.

The chain couples TRBV7-8 to TRBJ2-3; no firm D call. This CDR3 region has 13 residues. Trimming took off 5 bases at V and 3 bases at J, with 9 bases between the two ends. CDR1 and CDR2 from the germline V gene are SGHVS and FQNEAQ. The CDR3 DNA sequence: TGTGCCAGCAGCCGAACGGTGACAGATACGCAGTATTTT. Protein sequence: CASSRTVTDTQYF.

The V and J genes are TRBV19 and TRBJ1-2; 8 bases align to TRBD1. J gave up 8 bases and V 7 bases, and 12 bases lay outside the gene matches. CDR3 length: 14 amino acids. CDR1 is LNHDA and CDR2 is SQIVND in the germline V gene (reference sequence). CDR3 nucleotide sequence: TGTGCCAGTACCTATCCTGGGGGACAGGCGGGCTACACCTTC. Protein: CASTYPGGQAGYTF.

The chain recombines TRBV11-3 with TRBJ2-7, with 11 bases identical to TRBD2. CDR1 is SGHNT and CDR2 is YENEEA in the germline V gene. The CDR3 runs to 16 residues. With 0 bases clipped from V and 3 bases from J, the junction kept 4 bases outside the gene matches. The CDR3 reads CASSLDGTSGYYEQYF. The CDR3, as DNA: TGTGCCAGCAGCTTAGACGGGACTAGCGGCTACTACGAGCAGTACTTC.

The sample holds a few counts of this clone. V usage is TRBV5-4 and J usage is TRBJ1-1; D is unresolved. This CDR3 is built from 15 residues. Between the trimmed V and J ends, which lost 4 bases and 3 bases, there was a span of 16 bases. CDR1 is SGHNT, CDR2 YYREEE, per germline (reference sequence). The CDR3 reads CASSRRVGTDTEAFF. The CDR3 DNA sequence: TGTGCCAGCAGCCGGAGGGTGGGTACGGACACTGAAGCTTTCTTT.

The rearrangement uses TRBV18 and TRBJ2-1, with 11 bases aligning to TRBD2. CDR1 and CDR2 from the germline V gene are KGHSH and LQKENI. V was clipped by 5 bases and J by 7 bases; unmatched bases: 7. The CDR3 totals 15 residues. CDR3 region: CASSKLAGDVNEQFF. CDR3 coding DNA: TGTGCCAGCTCAAAACTAGCGGGAGATGTAAATGAGCAGTTCTTC.

This chain connects TRBV19 to TRBJ1-1, with D possibly matching TRBD1 (5 bases). V was trimmed by 3 bases and J by 3 bases, leaving 8 bases between them. The CDR3 covers 13 residues. Germline CDR1 reads LNHDA; CDR2 reads SQIVND (reference sequence). The CDR3 sequence is CASSIARDTEAFF. DNA of the CDR3: TGTGCCAGTAGTATCGCCAGGGACACTGAAGCTTTCTTT. The variable domain in full, with the rest retrieved from reference TRBV19 and TRBJ1-1, is DGGITQSPKYLFRKEGQNVTLSCEQNLNHDAMYWYRQDPGQGLRLIYYSQIVNDFQKGDIAEGYSVSREKKESFPLTVTSAQKNPTAFYLCASSIARDTEAFFGQGTRLTVV.

J is TRBJ2-7 and V is TRBV9; no clear D gene. The V gene's germline CDR1 is SGDLS and CDR2 YYNGEE. CDR3 length: 13 amino acids. V was cut by 2 bases and J by 2 bases, with 8 bases left in between. CDR3 residues: CASSVQDAYEQYF. The CDR3 DNA sequence: TGTGCCAGCAGCGTGCAGGATGCCTACGAGCAGTACTTC. Together with reference TRBV9 and TRBJ2-7, the CDR3 gives the full variable domain: DSGVTQTPKHLITATGQRVTLRCSPRSGDLSVYWYQQSLDQGLQFLIQYYNGEERAKGNILERFSAQQFPDLHSELNLSSLELGDSALYFCASSVQDAYEQYFGPGTRLTVT.

This sequence joins TRBV7-6 and TRBJ2-7, with 12 bases that match TRBD1. Germline V gives CDR1 SGHVS, CDR2 FNYEAQ. The CDR3 has 18 residues. Trimming took 6 bases from V and 9 from J; bases not matched to a gene: 21. CDR3 residues: CASRPGTGGDGGGDGQYF. The CDR3 bases are TGTGCCAGCAGACCTGGGACAGGGGGCGATGGGGGGGGAGACGGGCAGTACTTC.

The chain carries TRBV28 and TRBJ2-2, with no clear D. The CDR3 has 12 amino acids. V was trimmed by 5 bases and J by 6 bases, leaving 7 bases between them. CDR1 and CDR2 from the germline V gene are MDHEN and SYDVKM. The CDR3 DNA reads as TGTGCCAGCAGTCCCCATCCCGGGGAGCTGTTTTTT. Amino acids: CASSPHPGELFF.

The CDR3 DNA follows: TGTGCCAGCAGTGAATGGGACAGAGCGAACGAGCAGTACTTC. The encoded protein is CASSEWDRANEQYF. The chain is built from TRBV6-1 and TRBJ2-7; the match to TRBD1 covers 7 bases. The CDR3 is 14 amino acids. CDR1 is MNHNS and CDR2 is SASEGT in the germline V gene. J lost 5 bases, V lost 2 bases, and 6 bases had no gene match.

This CDR3 is CASSSAGNPTDTQYF. CDR3 in DNA: TGTGCCAGCAGCTCCGCCGGGAACCCCACAGATACGCAGTATTTT. This chain links TRBV7-2 with TRBJ2-3; weak D call: TRBD2 (5 bases). V was pared by 4 bases and J by 2 bases, with 13 bases between. The CDR3 loop spans 15 amino acids. Germline V gene data show CDR1 as SGHTA and CDR2 as FQGNSA.